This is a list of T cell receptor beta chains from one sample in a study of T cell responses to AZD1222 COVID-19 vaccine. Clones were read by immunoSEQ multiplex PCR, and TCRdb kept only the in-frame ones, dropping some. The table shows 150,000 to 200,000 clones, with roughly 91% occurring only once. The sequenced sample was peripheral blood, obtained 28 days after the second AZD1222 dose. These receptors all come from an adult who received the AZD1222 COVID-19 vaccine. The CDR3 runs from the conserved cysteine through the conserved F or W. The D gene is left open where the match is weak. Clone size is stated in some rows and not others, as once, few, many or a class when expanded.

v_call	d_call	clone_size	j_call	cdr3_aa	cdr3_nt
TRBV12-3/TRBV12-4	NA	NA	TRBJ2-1	CASSLLDNEQFF	TGTGCCAGCAGTTTACTGGATAATGAGCAGTTCTTC
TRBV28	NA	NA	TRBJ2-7	CASSSGAGTHYEQYF	TGTGCCAGCAGTTCCGGCGCCGGGACCCACTACGAGCAGTACTTC
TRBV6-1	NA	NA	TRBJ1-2	CASSEGQGPYGYTF	TGTGCCAGCAGTGAAGGGCAGGGGCCCTATGGCTACACCTTC
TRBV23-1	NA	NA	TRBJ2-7	CASSPVGTAGYEQYF	TGCGCCAGCAGTCCTGTTGGCACGGCAGGGTACGAGCAGTACTTC
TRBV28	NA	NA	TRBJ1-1	CASSLLPNLNTEAFF	TGTGCCAGCAGTTTACTCCCGAACTTGAACACTGAAGCTTTCTTT
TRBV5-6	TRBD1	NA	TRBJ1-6	CASQHRGNSPLHF	TGTGCCAGCCAACACAGGGGAAATTCACCCCTCCACTTT
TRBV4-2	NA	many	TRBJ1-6	CASSQDTASPISYNSPLHF	TGTGCCAGCAGCCAAGATACCGCCAGCCCAATCTCCTATAATTCACCCCTCCACTTT
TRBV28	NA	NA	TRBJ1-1	CASSLYQGMGTEAFF	TGTGCCAGCAGTTTATACCAGGGGATGGGCACTGAAGCTTTCTTT
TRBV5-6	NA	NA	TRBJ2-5	CASSLEQTQYF	TGTGCCAGCAGCTTGGAGCAGACCCAGTACTTC
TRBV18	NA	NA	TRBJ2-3	CASSTLKRNTDTQYF	TGTGCCAGCTCGACTTTGAAGAGGAACACAGATACGCAGTATTTT
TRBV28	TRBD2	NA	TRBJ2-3	CASIPAASGGHDTQYF	TGTGCCAGCATCCCCGCGGCTAGCGGGGGTCACGATACGCAGTATTTT
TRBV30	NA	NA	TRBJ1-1	CAWTLGHLNTEAFF	TGTGCCTGGACCCTGGGACACCTGAACACTGAAGCTTTCTTT
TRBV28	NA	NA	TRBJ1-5	CASSLVGEYQPQHF	TGTGCCAGCAGTTTAGTAGGGGAATATCAGCCCCAGCATTTT
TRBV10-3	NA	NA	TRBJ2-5	CAISDGGVKETQYF	TGTGCCATCAGTGATGGCGGGGTCAAGGAGACCCAGTACTTC
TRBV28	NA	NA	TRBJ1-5	CASSFYQPQHF	TGTGCCAGCAGTTTTTATCAGCCCCAGCATTTT
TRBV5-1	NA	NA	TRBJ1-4	CASRVGETTNEKLFF	TGCGCCAGCAGGGTGGGGGAAACAACTAATGAAAAACTGTTTTTT
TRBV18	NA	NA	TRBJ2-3	CASSASSTDTQYF	TGTGCCAGCTCCGCGAGTAGCACAGATACGCAGTATTTT
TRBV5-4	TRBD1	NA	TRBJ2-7	CASSWDRVAEQYF	TGTGCCAGCAGCTGGGACAGGGTGGCCGAGCAGTACTTC
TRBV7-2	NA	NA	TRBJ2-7	CASSSKGEQYF	TGTGCCAGCAGCTCGAAGGGCGAGCAGTACTTC
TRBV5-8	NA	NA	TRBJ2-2	CASSPREGGELFF	TGTGCCAGCAGCCCCCGTGAGGGCGGGGAGCTGTTTTTT
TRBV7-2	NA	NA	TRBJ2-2	CASSLVSSAGELFF	TGTGCCAGCAGCTTAGTTAGTAGCGCCGGGGAGCTGTTTTTT
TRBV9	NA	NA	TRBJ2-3	CASSPGTPPDTQYF	TGTGCCAGCAGCCCCGGGACTCCCCCAGATACGCAGTATTTT
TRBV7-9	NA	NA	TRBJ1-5	CASSRNAGANQPQHF	TGTGCCAGCAGCCGAAATGCAGGGGCGAATCAGCCCCAGCATTTT